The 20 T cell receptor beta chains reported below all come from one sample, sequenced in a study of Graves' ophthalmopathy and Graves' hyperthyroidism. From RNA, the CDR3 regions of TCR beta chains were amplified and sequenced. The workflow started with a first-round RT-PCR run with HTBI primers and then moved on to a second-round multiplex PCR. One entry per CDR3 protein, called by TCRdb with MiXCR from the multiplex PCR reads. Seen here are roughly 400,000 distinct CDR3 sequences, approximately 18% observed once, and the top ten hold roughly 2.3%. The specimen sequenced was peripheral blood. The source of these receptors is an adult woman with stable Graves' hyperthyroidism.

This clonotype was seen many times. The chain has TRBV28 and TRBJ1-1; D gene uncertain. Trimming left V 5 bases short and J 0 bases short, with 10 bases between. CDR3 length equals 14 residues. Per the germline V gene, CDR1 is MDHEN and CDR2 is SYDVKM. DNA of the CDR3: TGTGCCAGCAGTGGAGGGCGGTTGAACACTGAAGCTTTCTTT. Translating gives CASSGGRLNTEAFF.

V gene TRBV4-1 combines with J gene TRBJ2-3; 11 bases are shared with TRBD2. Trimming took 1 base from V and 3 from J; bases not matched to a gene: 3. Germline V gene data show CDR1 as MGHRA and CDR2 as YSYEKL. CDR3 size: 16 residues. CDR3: CASSQGRTSGTDTQYF. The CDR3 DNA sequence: TGCGCCAGCAGCCAAGGTCGGACTAGCGGGACAGATACGCAGTATTTT.

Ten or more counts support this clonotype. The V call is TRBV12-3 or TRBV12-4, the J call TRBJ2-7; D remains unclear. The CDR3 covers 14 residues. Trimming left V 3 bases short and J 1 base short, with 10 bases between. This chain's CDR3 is CASSFHWASYEQYF. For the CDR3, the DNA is TGTGCCAGCAGTTTTCACTGGGCTTCCTACGAGCAGTACTTC.

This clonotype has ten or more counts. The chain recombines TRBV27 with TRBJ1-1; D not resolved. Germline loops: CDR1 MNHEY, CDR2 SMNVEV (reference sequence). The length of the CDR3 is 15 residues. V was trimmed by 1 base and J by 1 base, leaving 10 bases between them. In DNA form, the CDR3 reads TGTGCCAGCAGTTTATTCCCGGGCGCGAACACTGAAGCTTTCTTT. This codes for CASSLFPGANTEAFF.

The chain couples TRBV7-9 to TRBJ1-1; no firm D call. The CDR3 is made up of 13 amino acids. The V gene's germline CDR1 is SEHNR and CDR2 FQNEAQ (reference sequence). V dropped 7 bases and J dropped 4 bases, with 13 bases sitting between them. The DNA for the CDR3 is TGTGCCAGCAACCTCGGGATAGCCACTGAAGCTTTCTTT. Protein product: CASNLGIATEAFF.

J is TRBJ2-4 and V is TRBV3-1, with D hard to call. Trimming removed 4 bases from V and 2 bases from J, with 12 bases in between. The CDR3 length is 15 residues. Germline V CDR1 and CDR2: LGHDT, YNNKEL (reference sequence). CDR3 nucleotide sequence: TGTGCCAGCAGCCCATTTTCGGGTACCAAAAACATTCAGTACTTC. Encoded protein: CASSPFSGTKNIQYF.

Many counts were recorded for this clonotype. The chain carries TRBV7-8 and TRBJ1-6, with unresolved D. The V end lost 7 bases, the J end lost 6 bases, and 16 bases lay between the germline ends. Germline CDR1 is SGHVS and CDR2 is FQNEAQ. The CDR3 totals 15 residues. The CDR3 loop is CASNLGSSSNSPLHF. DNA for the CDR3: TGTGCCAGCAACCTAGGGAGCAGCTCTAATTCACCCCTCCACTTT.

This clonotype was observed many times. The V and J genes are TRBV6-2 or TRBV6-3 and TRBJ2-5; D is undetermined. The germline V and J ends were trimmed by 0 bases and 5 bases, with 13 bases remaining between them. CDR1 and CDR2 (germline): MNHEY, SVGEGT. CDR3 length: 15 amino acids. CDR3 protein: CASSYSAIAGETQYF. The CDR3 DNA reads TGTGCCAGCAGTTACTCGGCCATCGCCGGGGAGACCCAGTACTTC.

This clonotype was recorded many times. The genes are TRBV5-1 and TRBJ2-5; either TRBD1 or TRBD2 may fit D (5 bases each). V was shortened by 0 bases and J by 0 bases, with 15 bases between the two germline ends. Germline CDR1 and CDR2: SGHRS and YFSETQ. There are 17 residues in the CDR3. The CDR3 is CASSLELPGRYQETQYF. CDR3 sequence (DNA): TGCGCCAGCAGCTTGGAGTTACCGGGGCGATACCAAGAGACCCAGTACTTC.

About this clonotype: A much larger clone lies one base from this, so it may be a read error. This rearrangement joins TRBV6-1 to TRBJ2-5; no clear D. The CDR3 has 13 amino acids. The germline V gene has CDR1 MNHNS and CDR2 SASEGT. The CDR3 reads CASRTDVPETRYF. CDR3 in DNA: TGTGCCAGCAGGACGGACGTCCCGGAGACCCGGTACTTC.

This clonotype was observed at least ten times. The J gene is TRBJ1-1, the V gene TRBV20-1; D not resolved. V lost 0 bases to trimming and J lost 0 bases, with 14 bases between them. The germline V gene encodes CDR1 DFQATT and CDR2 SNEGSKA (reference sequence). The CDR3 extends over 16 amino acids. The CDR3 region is CSARDGVNPMNTEAFF. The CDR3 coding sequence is TGCAGTGCTAGAGATGGGGTCAACCCCATGAACACTGAAGCTTTCTTT.

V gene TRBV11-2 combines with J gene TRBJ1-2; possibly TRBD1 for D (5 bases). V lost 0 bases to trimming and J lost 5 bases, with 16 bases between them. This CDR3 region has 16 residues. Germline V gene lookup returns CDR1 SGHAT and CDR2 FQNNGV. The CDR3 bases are TGTGCCAGCAGCTTAGAGCCCAACAGGCCCTTTTATGGCTACACCTTC. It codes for CASSLEPNRPFYGYTF.

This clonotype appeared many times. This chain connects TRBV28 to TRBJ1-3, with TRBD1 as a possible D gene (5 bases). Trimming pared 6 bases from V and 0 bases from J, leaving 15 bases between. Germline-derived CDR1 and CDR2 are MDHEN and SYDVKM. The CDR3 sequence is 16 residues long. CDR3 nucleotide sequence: TGTGCCAGCAGCGGTCCCGGACACCGCTCTGGAAACACCATATATTTT. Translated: CASSGPGHRSGNTIYF.

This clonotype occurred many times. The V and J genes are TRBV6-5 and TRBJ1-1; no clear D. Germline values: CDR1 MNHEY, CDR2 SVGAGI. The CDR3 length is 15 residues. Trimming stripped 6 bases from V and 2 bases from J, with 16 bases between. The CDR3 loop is CASRRLVKPNTEAFF. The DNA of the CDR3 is TGTGCCAGCAGAAGATTGGTAAAGCCTAACACTGAAGCTTTCTTT.

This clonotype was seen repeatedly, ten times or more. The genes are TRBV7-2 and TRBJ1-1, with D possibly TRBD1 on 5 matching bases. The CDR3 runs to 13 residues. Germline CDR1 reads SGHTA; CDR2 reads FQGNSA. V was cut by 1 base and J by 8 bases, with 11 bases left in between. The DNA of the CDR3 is TGTGCCAGCAGCTTAGTGGGGTCAGGGGAAGCTTTCTTT. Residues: CASSLVGSGEAFF.

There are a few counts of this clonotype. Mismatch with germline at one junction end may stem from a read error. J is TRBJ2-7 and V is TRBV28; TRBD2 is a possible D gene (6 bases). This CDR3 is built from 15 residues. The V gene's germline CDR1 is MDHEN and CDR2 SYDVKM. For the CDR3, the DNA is TGTGCCAGTCAGAGTATAGCGGTAGTAGTCCACGATCAGTACTTC. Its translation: CASQSIAVVVHDQYF.

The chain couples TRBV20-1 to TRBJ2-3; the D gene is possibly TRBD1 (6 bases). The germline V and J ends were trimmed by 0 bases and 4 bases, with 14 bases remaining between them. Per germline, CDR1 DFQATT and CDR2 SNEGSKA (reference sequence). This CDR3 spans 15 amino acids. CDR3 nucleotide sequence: TGCAGTGCTAGAGACAGGGGCGTAACCCCAGATACGCAGTATTTT. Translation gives CSARDRGVTPDTQYF.

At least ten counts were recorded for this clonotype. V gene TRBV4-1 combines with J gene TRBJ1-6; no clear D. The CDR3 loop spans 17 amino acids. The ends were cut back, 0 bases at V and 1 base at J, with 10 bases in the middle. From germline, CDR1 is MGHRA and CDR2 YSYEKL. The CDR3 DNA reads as TGCGCCAGCAGCCAAGAGGCGGGTAGTTCCTATAATTCACCCCTCCACTTT. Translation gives CASSQEAGSSYNSPLHF.

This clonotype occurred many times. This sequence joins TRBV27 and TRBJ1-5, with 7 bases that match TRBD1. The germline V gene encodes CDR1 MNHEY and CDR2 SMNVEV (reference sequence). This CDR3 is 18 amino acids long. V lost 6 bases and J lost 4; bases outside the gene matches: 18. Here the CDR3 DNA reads TGTGCCAGCAGCAAGTACAAGGTAGGGGGACAGATAAATCAGCCCCAGCATTTT. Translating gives CASSKYKVGGQINQPQHF.

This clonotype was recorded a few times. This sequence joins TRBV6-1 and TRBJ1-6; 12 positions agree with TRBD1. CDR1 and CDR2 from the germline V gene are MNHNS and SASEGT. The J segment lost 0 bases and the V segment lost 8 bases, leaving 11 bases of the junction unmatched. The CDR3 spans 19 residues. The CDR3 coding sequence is TGTGCCAGCGGACTACTGGGGACAGGGGGCTCCTCCTATAATTCACCCCTCCACTTT. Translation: CASGLLGTGGSSYNSPLHF.